Listed below are T cell receptor beta chains from one sample, sequenced in a study of blood T cell repertoires in COVID-19. Method: immunoSEQ multiplex PCR; TCRdb's copy keeps in-frame clones and lacks some. The table includes a few hundred thousand clones, roughly 82% detected once. The sequenced material came from peripheral blood. These receptors were taken from a woman in her forties who had recovered from COVID-19. Each CDR3 is given with its conserved first and last residue. D genes are given only for firm matches. Expanded clones get a size class; other rows say once, few or many, or leave the size out.

v_call	d_call	clone_size	j_call	cdr3_aa	cdr3_nt
TRBV5-1	-	-	TRBJ2-1	CASSFQGGSYNEQFF	TGCGCCAGCAGCTTCCAGGGGGGCTCCTACAATGAGCAGTTCTTC
TRBV10-3	TRBD1	-	TRBJ2-1	CAISPGQGYEQFF	TGTGCCATCAGTCCGGGACAGGGTTATGAGCAGTTCTTC
TRBV7-2	TRBD2	once	TRBJ2-2	CASSPGLAGAGELFF	TGTGCCAGCAGCCCCGGACTAGCGGGCGCCGGGGAGCTGTTTTTT
TRBV11-3	-	-	TRBJ2-7	CASHQQGSHEQYF	TGTGCCAGCCATCAACAGGGTAGTCACGAGCAGTACTTC
TRBV3-1/TRBV3-2	TRBD1	-	TRBJ1-1	CASSQGPDRGPRAFF	TGTGCCAGCAGCCAAGGACCGGACAGGGGGCCGCGAGCTTTCTTT
TRBV2	TRBD1	-	TRBJ2-1	CASSEDRGRWDEQFF	TGTGCCAGCAGTGAAGACAGGGGGCGCTGGGATGAGCAGTTCTTC
TRBV6-2/TRBV6-3	-	-	TRBJ1-2	CASSPGPWGYTF	TGTGCCAGCAGTCCAGGGCCGTGGGGCTACACCTTC
TRBV19	TRBD1	-	TRBJ2-2	CATQRQGNTGELFF	TGTGCCACCCAAAGACAGGGAAACACCGGGGAGCTGTTTTTT
TRBV13	-	-	TRBJ1-1	CASSTQGSAAEAFF	TGTGCCAGCAGCACGCAGGGGTCAGCTGCTGAAGCTTTCTTT
TRBV15	TRBD1	-	TRBJ1-1	CATSYRRGHEAFF	TGTGCCACCAGCTACCGCAGGGGGCATGAAGCTTTCTTT
TRBV7-2	-	-	TRBJ1-6	CASSLRGSDSPLHF	TGTGCCAGCAGCCTACGGGGGTCTGATTCACCCCTCCACTTT
TRBV6-4	-	-	TRBJ2-3	CASSVKGEGTDTQYF	TGTGCCAGCAGTGTTAAAGGAGAGGGAACAGATACGCAGTATTTT
TRBV28	-	few	TRBJ2-7	CAIQGNYEQYF	TGTGCCATCCAGGGTAACTACGAGCAGTACTTC
TRBV11-2	-	-	TRBJ1-1	CASSEIQGFGDTEAFF	TGTGCCAGCAGCGAAATTCAGGGATTTGGTGACACTGAAGCTTTCTTT
TRBV5-1	-	-	TRBJ2-7	CASSDSSQVYEQYF	TGCGCCAGCAGCGACAGCTCTCAGGTCTACGAGCAGTACTTC
TRBV29-1	-	-	TRBJ2-6	CSVKGPSGANVLTF	TGCAGCGTTAAAGGGCCTTCTGGGGCCAACGTCCTGACTTTC
TRBV3-1/TRBV3-2	TRBD1	-	TRBJ1-2	CASSQGTGVGYTF	TGTGCCAGCAGCCAAGGGACAGGGGTGGGCTACACCTTC
TRBV5-5	-	-	TRBJ1-3	CASSLAFRNTIYF	TGTGCCAGCAGCTTGGCATTTCGGAACACCATATATTTT
TRBV19	-	once	TRBJ1-1	CASSITAENTEAFF	TGTGCCAGTAGTATAACAGCCGAGAACACTGAAGCTTTCTTT
TRBV28	-	-	TRBJ2-1	CASSSPGLGEQFF	TGTGCCAGCAGTTCACCGGGACTTGGTGAGCAGTTCTTC
TRBV4-3	TRBD1	-	TRBJ1-2	CASSQAGGNYGYTF	TGCGCCAGCAGCCAAGCAGGGGGTAACTATGGCTACACCTTC
TRBV6-2/TRBV6-3	-	-	TRBJ2-4	CASSLSTGSIQYF	TGTGCCAGCAGTCTCTCAACAGGGTCTATTCAGTACTTC
TRBV18	-	-	TRBJ2-5	CASSPGPVQETQYF	TGTGCCAGCTCACCAGGGCCAGTCCAAGAGACCCAGTACTTC
TRBV24-1	-	-	TRBJ2-5	CATQRGPGETQYF	TGTGCCACTCAACGCGGGCCGGGGGAGACCCAGTACTTC
TRBV7-2	-	-	TRBJ2-1	CASSLGGGNEQFF	TGTGCCAGCAGCTTAGGAGGGGGCAATGAGCAGTTCTTC
TRBV14	-	-	TRBJ2-7	CASSQSWEQYF	TGTGCCAGCAGCCAGAGCTGGGAGCAGTACTTC
TRBV4-3	TRBD1	-	TRBJ2-7	CASSQAGGPYEQYF	TGCGCCAGCAGCCAAGCAGGGGGACCCTACGAGCAGTACTTC
TRBV6-6	TRBD1	-	TRBJ1-6	CASRSGTADSPLHF	TGTGCCAGCAGGTCCGGGACAGCTGATTCACCCCTCCACTTT
TRBV19	TRBD1	-	TRBJ2-1	CASSIFETGIKNEQFF	TGTGCCAGTAGTATATTTGAGACAGGGATCAAAAATGAGCAGTTCTTC
TRBV9	-	-	TRBJ2-1	CASSAAYNEQFF	TGTGCCAGCAGCGCGGCCTACAATGAGCAGTTCTTC
TRBV6-5	-	-	TRBJ2-3	CASSYTGTTDTQYF	TGTGCCAGCAGTTACACAGGGACCACAGATACGCAGTATTTT
TRBV29-1	TRBD1	few	TRBJ2-2	CSVIQDRDAGELFF	TGCAGCGTTATACAGGACAGGGACGCCGGGGAGCTGTTTTTT
TRBV5-8	-	-	TRBJ2-5	CASSSAGQFGETQYF	TGTGCCAGCAGCTCCGCGGGGCAGTTTGGGGAGACCCAGTACTTC
TRBV19	-	-	TRBJ2-7	CASSMSKGSYYEQYF	TGTGCCAGTAGTATGAGTAAGGGGTCTTACTACGAGCAGTACTTC
TRBV27	-	-	TRBJ1-2	CASSRAGVNGYTF	TGTGCCAGCAGTCGCGCCGGGGTAAATGGCTACACCTTC
TRBV14	-	-	TRBJ1-6	CASSRLAGPTPLHF	TGTGCCAGCAGCCGACTTGCGGGCCCGACACCCCTCCACTTT
TRBV2	TRBD2	-	TRBJ2-1	CASMTSGGGGQFF	TGTGCCAGCATGACTAGCGGGGGGGGCGGACAGTTCTTC
TRBV7-8	TRBD1	once	TRBJ2-3	CASSTSMGQGTDTQYF	TGTGCCAGCAGCACGTCCATGGGACAGGGCACAGATACGCAGTATTTT
TRBV28	TRBD1	-	TRBJ1-1	CASSLGTVEAFF	TGTGCCAGCAGTTTAGGGACAGTTGAAGCTTTCTTT
TRBV30	TRBD1	-	TRBJ2-7	CAWSPGQPYEQYF	TGTGCCTGGAGTCCGGGACAGCCCTACGAGCAGTACTTC
TRBV10-3	-	-	TRBJ1-3	CAISESALSGNTIYF	TGTGCCATCAGTGAGTCTGCCCTATCTGGAAACACCATATATTTT
TRBV6-1	-	-	TRBJ1-2	CASSDLAVNYGYTF	TGTGCCAGCAGTGATCTGGCAGTTAACTATGGCTACACCTTC
TRBV7-2	-	-	TRBJ1-1	CASSLVTDNTEAFF	TGTGCCAGCAGCTTAGTCACAGACAACACTGAAGCTTTCTTT
TRBV11-2	TRBD1	-	TRBJ1-5	CASSFQGDQPQHF	TGTGCCAGCAGCTTCCAGGGGGATCAGCCCCAGCATTTT
TRBV14	-	once	TRBJ1-1	CASSRTPSQGTVEAFF	TGTGCCAGCAGCCGTACCCCCTCCCAGGGGACCGTTGAAGCTTTCTTT
TRBV28	-	-	TRBJ1-1	CASRSLTEAFF	TGTGCCAGCAGGAGCCTCACTGAAGCTTTCTTT
TRBV13	-	-	TRBJ1-2	CATPTGVDGYTF	TGTGCCACCCCGACCGGAGTAGATGGCTACACCTTC
TRBV28	-	-	TRBJ2-7	CASSPAQPISYEQYF	TGTGCCAGCAGCCCCGCTCAACCTATCTCCTACGAGCAGTACTTC
TRBV15	-	-	TRBJ2-5	CATSRDQGGQETQYF	TGTGCCACCAGCAGAGATCAGGGGGGCCAAGAGACCCAGTACTTC
TRBV5-4	-	few	TRBJ2-7	CASSLESGVYEQYF	TGTGCCAGCAGCTTGGAGTCAGGGGTGTACGAGCAGTACTTC
TRBV19	-	-	TRBJ2-3	CASNVQGTDTQYF	TGTGCCAGTAACGTCCAGGGCACAGATACGCAGTATTTT
TRBV6-5	-	-	TRBJ1-1	CASSYSIVATDEAFF	TGTGCCAGCAGTTACTCGATTGTGGCGACAGATGAAGCTTTCTTT
TRBV19	-	-	TRBJ2-1	CASTRGGGGEQFF	TGTGCCAGTACCCGCGGGGGCGGGGGTGAGCAGTTCTTC
TRBV6-1	-	once	TRBJ1-1	CASSDREPFF	TGTGCCAGCAGTGACCGGGAACCTTTTTTT
TRBV11-2	-	-	TRBJ2-3	CASSPWAIIDTQYF	TGTGCCAGCAGTCCCTGGGCCATCATTGATACGCAGTATTTT